This TCR beta chain came from a study of shared clonotypes between healthy human individuals. Study-wide findings and caveats: For naive CD4 cells, roughly 5% of clonotypes were shared across a handful of donors.

V lost 2 bases to trimming and J lost 6 bases, with 13 bases between them. The CDR3 has 15 residues. Germline V CDR1 and CDR2: SGHTA, FQGNSA. Selected positively for CCR7 and CD45RO-negative, naive CD8 cells excluded terminally differentiated effector memory CD45RA+ cells. Sequencing was performed with immunoSEQ multiplex PCR; in TCRdb, only in-frame clones are kept and a portion is missing. The data show some 2,100,000 clones, 93% seen once. As concerns this clone: Its antigen remains unidentified.

This TCR came from a man aged 18 to 30 in good health. Some clones in this sample may be carry-over from other donors' samples. This chain joins TRBV7-2 and TRBJ2-2; TRBD1 might be the D (6 bases). The specimen was naive CD8+ T cells from PBMCs. In DNA, the CDR3 is TGTGCCAGCAGCTTACTTGTTGGGGGCGCCGGGGAGCTGTTTTTT. Protein: CASSLLVGGAGELFF.